This entry describes one T cell receptor beta chain. No antigen is known for it. CDR3 length: 15 amino acids. V lost 7 bases and J lost 7, with 17 bases in between. These data are taken from a study of neurological immune-mediated disorders. TCRdb independently ran MiXCR on the 5' RACE reads; one entry per CDR3 protein. The sample lists over 35,000 distinct CDR3 sequences, 4% to 5.5% occurring once. Study findings and constraints: Private repertoires in all groups were suggested by the absence of shared CDR3 amino acid sequences among expanded clones across subjects.

The V call is TRBV12-3 or TRBV12-4, the J call TRBJ1-6; the D is unclear. Sequences were obtained from PBMCs. The clonotype comes from a woman aged 60 to 75 with multiple sclerosis. CDR3 DNA: TGTGCCAGCAAGGCCCACACCTCATACAATTCACCCCTCCACTTT. This sequence encodes CASKAHTSYNSPLHF.